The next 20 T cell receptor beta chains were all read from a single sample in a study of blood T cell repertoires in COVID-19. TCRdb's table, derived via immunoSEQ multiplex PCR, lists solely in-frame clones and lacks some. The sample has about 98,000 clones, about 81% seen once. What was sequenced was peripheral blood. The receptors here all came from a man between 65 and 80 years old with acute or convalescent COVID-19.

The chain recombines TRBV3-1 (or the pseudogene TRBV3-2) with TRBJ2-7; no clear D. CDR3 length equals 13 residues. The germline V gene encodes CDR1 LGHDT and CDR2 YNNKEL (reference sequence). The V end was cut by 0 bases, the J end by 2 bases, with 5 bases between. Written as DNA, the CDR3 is TGTGCCAGCAGCCAAGATTTAGCCTACGAGCAGTACTTC. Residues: CASSQDLAYEQYF.

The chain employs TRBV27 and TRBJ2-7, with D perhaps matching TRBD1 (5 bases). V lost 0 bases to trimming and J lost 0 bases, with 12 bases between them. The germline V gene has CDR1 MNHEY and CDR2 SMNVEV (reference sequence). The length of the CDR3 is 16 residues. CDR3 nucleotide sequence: TGTGCCAGCAGTTTATCAGTGACAGAGAGCTCCTACGAGCAGTACTTC. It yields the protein CASSLSVTESSYEQYF.

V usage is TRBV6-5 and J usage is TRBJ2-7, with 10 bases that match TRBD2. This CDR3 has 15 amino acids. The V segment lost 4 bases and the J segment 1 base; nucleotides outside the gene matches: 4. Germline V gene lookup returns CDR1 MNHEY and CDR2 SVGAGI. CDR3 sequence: CASSSPGLASYEQYF. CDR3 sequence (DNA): TGTGCCAGCAGTTCCCCGGGACTAGCGTCCTACGAGCAGTACTTC.

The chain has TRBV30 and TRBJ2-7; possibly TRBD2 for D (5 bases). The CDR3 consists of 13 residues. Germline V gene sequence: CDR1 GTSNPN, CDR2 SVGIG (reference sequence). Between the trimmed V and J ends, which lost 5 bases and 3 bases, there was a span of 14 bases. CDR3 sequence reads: CAWAAQRDYEQYF. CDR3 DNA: TGTGCCTGGGCTGCCCAGAGGGACTACGAGCAGTACTTC.

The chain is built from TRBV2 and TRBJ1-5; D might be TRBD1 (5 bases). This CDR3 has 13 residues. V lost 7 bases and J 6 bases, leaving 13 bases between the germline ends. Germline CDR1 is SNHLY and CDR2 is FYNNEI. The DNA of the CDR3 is TGTGCCAGCAAGACGGCAGGGATTCAGCCCCAGCATTTT. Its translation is CASKTAGIQPQHF.

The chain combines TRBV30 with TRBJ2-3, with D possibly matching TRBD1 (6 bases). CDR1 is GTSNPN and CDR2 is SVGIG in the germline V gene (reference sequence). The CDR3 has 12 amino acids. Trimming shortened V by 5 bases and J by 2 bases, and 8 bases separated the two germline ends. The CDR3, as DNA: TGTGCCTGGCGGACAGACACAGATACGCAGTATTTT. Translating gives CAWRTDTDTQYF.

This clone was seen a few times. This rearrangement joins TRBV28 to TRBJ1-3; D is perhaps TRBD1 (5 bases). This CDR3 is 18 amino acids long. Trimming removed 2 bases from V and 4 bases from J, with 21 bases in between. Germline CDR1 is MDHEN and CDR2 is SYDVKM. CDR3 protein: CASSLRVWGQGRGNTIYF. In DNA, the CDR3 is TGTGCCAGCAGTTTAAGGGTTTGGGGCCAGGGTCGAGGAAACACCATATATTTT. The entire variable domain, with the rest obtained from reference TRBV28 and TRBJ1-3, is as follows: DVKVTQSSRYLVKRTGEKVFLECVQDMDHENMFWYRQDPGLGLRLIYFSYDVKMKEKGDIPEGYSVSREKKERFSLILESASTNQTSMYLCASSLRVWGQGRGNTIYFGEGSWLTVV.

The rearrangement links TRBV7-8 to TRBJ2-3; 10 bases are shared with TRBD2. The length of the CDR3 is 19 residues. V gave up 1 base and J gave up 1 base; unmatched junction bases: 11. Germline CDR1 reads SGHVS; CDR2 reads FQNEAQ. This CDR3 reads CASSLVATSGPGGTDTQYF. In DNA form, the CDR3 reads TGTGCCAGCAGCTTAGTGGCGACTAGCGGGCCCGGGGGCACAGATACGCAGTATTTT.

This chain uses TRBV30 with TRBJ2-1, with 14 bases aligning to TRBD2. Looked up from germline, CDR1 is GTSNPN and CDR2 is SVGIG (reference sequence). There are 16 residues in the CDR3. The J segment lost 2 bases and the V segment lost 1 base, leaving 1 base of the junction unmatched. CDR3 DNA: TGTGCCTGGAGTGGGACTAGCGGGGGGACCTACAATGAGCAGTTCTTC. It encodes CAWSGTSGGTYNEQFF.

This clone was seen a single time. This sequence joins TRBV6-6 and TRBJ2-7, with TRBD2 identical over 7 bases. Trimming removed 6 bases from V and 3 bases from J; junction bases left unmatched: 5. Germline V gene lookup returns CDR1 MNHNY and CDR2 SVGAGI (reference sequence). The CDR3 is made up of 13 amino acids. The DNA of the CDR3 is TGTGCCAGCAGGAGCGGGGTGGGCTACGAGCAGTACTTC. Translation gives CASRSGVGYEQYF.

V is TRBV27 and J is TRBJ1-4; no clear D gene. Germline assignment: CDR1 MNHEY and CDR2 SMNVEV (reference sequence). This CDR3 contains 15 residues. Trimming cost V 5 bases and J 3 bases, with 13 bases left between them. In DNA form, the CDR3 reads TGTGCCAGCAGTCGGACGGGGAGGGCTAATGAAAAACTGTTTTTT. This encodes CASSRTGRANEKLFF.

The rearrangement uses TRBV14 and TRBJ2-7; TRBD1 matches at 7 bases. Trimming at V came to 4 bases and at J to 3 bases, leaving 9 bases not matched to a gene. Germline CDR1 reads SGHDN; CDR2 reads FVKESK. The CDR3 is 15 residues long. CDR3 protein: CASSPPGQGDYEQYF. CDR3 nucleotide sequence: TGTGCCAGCAGCCCGCCAGGGCAGGGGGACTACGAGCAGTACTTC. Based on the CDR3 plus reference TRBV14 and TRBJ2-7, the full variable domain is EAGVTQFPSHSVIEKGQTVTLRCDPISGHDNLYWYRRVMGKEIKFLLHFVKESKQDESGMPNNRFLAERTGGTYSTLKVQPAELEDSGVYFCASSPPGQGDYEQYFGPGTRLTVT.

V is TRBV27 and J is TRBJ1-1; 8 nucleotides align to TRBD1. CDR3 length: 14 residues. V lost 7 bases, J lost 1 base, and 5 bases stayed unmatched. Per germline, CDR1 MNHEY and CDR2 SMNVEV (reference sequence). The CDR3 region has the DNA TGTGCCAGCAACAGACAGGGGCCGAACACTGAAGCTTTCTTT. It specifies CASNRQGPNTEAFF.

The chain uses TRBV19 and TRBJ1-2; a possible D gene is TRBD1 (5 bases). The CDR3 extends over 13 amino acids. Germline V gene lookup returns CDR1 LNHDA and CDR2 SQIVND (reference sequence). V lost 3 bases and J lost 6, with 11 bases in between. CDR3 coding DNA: TGTGCCAGTAGTATTCAGGGTTTGGATGGCTACACCTTC. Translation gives CASSIQGLDGYTF.

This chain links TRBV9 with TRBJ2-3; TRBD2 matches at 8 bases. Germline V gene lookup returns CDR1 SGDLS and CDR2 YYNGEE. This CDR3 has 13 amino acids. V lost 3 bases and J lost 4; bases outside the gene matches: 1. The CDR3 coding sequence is TGTGCCAGCAGCGCGACTAGCGCAGATACGCAGTATTTT. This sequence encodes CASSATSADTQYF.

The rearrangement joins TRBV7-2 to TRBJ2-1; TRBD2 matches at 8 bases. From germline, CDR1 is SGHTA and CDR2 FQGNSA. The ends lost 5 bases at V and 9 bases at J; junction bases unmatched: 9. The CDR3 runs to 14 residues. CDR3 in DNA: TGTGCCAGCAGCCCGGGGGGGCGCCCCGGTGAGCAGTTCTTC. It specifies CASSPGGRPGEQFF.

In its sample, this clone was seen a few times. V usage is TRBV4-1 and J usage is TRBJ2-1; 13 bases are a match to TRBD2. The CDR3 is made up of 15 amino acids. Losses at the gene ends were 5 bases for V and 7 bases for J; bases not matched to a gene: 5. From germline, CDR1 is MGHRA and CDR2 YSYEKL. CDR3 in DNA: TGCGCCAGCAGCTCCAGGACTAGCGGGAGAAATGAGCAGTTCTTC. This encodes CASSSRTSGRNEQFF.

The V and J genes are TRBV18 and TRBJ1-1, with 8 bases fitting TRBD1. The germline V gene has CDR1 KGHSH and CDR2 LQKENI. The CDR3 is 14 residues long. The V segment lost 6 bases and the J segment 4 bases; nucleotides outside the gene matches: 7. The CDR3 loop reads CASSPGGRGTEAFF. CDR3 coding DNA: TGTGCCAGCTCCCCAGGGGGCAGGGGCACTGAAGCTTTCTTT. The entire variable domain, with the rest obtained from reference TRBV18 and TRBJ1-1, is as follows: NAGVMQNPRHLVRRRGQEARLRCSPMKGHSHVYWYRQLPEEGLKFMVYLQKENIIDESGMPKERFSAEFPKEGPSILRIQQVVRGDSAAYFCASSPGGRGTEAFFGQGTRLTVV.

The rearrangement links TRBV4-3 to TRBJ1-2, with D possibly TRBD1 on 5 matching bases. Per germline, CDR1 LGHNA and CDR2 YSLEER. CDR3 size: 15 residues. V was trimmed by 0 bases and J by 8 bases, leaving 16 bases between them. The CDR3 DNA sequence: TGCGCCAGCAGCCAAGAGGGCAGGGCTCACGGGGGCTACACCTTC. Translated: CASSQEGRAHGGYTF.

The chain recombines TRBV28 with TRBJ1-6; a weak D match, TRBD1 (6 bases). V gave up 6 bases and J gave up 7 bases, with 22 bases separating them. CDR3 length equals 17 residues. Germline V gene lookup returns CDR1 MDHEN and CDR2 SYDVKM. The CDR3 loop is CASSAGGGAPSNSPLHF. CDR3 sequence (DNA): TGTGCCAGCAGCGCCGGCGGGGGGGCGCCCTCGAATTCACCCCTCCACTTT.